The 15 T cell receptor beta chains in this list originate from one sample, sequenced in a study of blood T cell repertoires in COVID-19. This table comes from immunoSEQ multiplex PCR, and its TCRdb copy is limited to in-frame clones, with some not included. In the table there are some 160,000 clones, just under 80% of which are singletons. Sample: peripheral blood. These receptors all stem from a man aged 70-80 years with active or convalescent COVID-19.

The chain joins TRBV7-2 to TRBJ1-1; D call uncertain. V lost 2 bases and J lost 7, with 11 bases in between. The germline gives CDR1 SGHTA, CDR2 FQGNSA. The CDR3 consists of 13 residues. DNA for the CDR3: TGTGCCAGCAGCTTACTCTACTACGGTGAAGCTTTCTTT. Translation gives CASSLLYYGEAFF.

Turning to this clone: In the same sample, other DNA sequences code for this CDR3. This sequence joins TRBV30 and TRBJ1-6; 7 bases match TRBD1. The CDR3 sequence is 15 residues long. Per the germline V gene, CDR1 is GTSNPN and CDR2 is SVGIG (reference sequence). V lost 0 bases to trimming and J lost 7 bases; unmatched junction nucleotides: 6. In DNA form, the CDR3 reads TGTGCCTGGAGTGTACAGGGGCCGCTAAATTCACCCCTCCACTTT. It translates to CAWSVQGPLNSPLHF. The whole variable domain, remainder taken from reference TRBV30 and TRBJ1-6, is SQTIHQWPATLVQPVGSPLSLECTVEGTSNPNLYWYRQAAGRGLQLLFYSVGIGQISSEVPQNLSASRPQDRQFILSSKKLLLSDSGFYLCAWSVQGPLNSPLHFGNGTRLTVT.

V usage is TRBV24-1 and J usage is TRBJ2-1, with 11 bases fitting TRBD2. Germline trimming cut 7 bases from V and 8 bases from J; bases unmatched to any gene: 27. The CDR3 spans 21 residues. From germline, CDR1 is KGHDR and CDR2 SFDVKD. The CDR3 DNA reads TGTGCCACCAGCCCGAGGGCAGACATTACCGGGACTAGCGGCAAAAAGGATGAGCAGTTCTTC. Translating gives CATSPRADITGTSGKKDEQFF.

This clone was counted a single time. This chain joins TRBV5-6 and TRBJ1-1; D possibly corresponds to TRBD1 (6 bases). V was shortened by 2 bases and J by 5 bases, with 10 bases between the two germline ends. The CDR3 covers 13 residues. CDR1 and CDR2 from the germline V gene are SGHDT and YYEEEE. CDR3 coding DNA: TGTGCCAGCAGCTTAGGGGGTATAACTGAAGCTTTCTTT. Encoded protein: CASSLGGITEAFF.

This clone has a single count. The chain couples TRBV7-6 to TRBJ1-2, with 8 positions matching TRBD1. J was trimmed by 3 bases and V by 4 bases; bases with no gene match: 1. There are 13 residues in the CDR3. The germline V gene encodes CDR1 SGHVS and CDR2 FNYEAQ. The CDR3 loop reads CASSSQGDYGYTF. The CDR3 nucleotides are TGTGCCAGCAGCTCACAGGGGGACTATGGCTACACCTTC.

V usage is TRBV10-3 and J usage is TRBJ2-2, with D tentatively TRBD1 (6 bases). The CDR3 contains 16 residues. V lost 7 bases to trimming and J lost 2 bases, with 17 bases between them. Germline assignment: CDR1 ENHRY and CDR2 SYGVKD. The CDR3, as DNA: TGTGCCATCAAGAGGTCGGTGGACAGAAACACCGGGGAGCTGTTTTTT. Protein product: CAIKRSVDRNTGELFF.

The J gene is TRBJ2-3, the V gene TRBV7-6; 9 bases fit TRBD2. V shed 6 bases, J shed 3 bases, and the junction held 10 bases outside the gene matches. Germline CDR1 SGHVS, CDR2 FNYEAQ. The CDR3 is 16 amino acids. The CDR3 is CASRKVAGAGTDTQYF. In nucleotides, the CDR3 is TGTGCCAGCAGAAAAGTAGCGGGAGCGGGGACAGATACGCAGTATTTT. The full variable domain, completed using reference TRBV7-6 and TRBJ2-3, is GAGVSQSPRYKVTKRGQDVALRCDPISGHVSLYWYRQALGQGPEFLTYFNYEAQQDKSGLPNDRFSAERPEGSISTLTIQRTEQRDSAMYRCASRKVAGAGTDTQYFGPGTRLTVL.

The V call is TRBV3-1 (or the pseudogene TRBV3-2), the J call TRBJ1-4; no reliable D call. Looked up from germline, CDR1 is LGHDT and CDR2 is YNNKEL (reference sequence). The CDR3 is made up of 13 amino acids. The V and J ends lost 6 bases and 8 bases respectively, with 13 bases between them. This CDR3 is CASSLKGDEKLFF. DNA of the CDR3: TGTGCCAGCAGTTTGAAGGGAGACGAAAAACTGTTTTTT.

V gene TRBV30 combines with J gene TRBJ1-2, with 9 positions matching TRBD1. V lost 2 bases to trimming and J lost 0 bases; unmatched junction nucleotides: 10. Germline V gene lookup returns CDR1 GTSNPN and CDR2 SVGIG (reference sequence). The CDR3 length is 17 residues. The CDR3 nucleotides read TGTGCCTGGAGTCCCTCGGGACAGGGTAGAACTAACTATGGCTACACCTTC. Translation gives CAWSPSGQGRTNYGYTF.

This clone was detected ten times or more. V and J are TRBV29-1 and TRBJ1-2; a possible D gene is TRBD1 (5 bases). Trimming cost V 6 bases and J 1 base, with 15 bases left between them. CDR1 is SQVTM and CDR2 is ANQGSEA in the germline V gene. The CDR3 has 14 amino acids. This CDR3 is CSVRQLTDNYGYTF. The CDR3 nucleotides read TGCAGCGTCCGACAGCTTACTGATAACTATGGCTACACCTTC.

CDR3 in amino acids: CASSQEQGDQPQHF. The CDR3 bases are TGCGCCAGCAGCCAAGAACAGGGGGATCAGCCCCAGCATTTT. The gene calls are TRBV4-1 and TRBJ1-5, with 8 bases identical to TRBD1. V trimming: 0 bases; J trimming: 5 bases; junction bases outside the gene matches: 0. Germline V gene lookup returns CDR1 MGHRA and CDR2 YSYEKL. The CDR3 extends over 14 amino acids.

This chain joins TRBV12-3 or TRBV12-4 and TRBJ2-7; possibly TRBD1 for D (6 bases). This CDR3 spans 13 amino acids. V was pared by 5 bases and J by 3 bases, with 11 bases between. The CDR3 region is CASSPDRYYEQYF. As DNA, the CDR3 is TGTGCCAGCAGTCCCGACAGGTACTACGAGCAGTACTTC.

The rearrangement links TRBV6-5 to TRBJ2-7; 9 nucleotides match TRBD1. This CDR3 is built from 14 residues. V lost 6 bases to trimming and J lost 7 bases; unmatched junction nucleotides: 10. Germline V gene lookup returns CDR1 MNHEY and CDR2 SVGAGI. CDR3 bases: TGTGCCAGCAGGAATTTCTTGGACAGGGGAGAGCAGTACTTC. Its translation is CASRNFLDRGEQYF.

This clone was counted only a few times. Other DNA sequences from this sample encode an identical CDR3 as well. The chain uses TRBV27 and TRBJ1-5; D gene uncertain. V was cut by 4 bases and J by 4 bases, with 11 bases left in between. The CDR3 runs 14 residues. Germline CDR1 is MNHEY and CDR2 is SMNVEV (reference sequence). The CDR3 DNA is TGTGCCAGCAGTTCGGTGTCTCGAAATCAGCCCCAGCATTTT. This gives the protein CASSSVSRNQPQHF.

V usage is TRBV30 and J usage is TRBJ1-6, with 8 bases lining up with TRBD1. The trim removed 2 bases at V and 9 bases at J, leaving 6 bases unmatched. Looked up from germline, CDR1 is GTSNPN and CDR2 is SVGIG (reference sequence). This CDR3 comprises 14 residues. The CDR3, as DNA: TGTGCCTGGAGTCTACCAGGGGGCCTTTCACCCCTCCACTTT. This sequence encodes CAWSLPGGLSPLHF.